This TCR beta chain was retrieved from a study of T cell clonality in common variable immunodeficiency. Findings and limits, study-wide: In common variable immunodeficiency, TCR beta chains reportedly carried fewer deletions and N-nucleotide insertions. Compared with controls, CVID subjects had fewer shared TCRbeta clones.

This clone ranks as large. The antigen is unknown. The missing CDR3 end, 3 residues past where the read stops, is filled in from the germline J gene. Assay used: immunoSEQ multiplex PCR; TCRdb lists only in-frame clones, some missing. There are 20,000 to 30,000 clones in the sample, none observed a single time. Patients and controls were mostly of Caucasian heritage. This CDR3 region has 15 residues. Trimming at V came to 8 bases and at J to 4 bases, leaving 10 bases not matched to a gene. The sequencing input was peripheral blood mononuclear cells. The gene calls are TRBV12-3 or TRBV12-4 and TRBJ2-3, with 9 bases fitting TRBD1. The clonotype originates from a human donor with common variable immunodeficiency. The CDR3 sequence is CASRGDRDFADTQYF. CDR3 DNA, as far as it was read: TGTGCCAGCCGGGGGGACAGGGATTTTGCAGATACG.